This TCR beta chain was sequenced in a study of shared clonotypes between healthy human individuals. The CDR3 length is 14 residues. CDR1 GTSNPN and CDR2 SVGIG come from the germline V gene (reference sequence). The V and J ends lost 0 bases and 2 bases respectively, with 10 bases between them. Method: immunoSEQ multiplex PCR; TCRdb's copy keeps in-frame clones and lacks some. The profile shows 980,000 or so clones, roughly 72% of them singletons. The rearrangement links TRBV30 to TRBJ1-2; D is unclear. The specimen was memory CD4+ T cells sorted from blood. Subset described: CD45RA-negative fraction. The clonotype was recovered from a young man in good health. The DNA of the CDR3 is TGTGCCTGGAGTGTAGGGATAGGGAACTATGGCTACACCTTC. Translation gives CAWSVGIGNYGYTF.